The next 6 T cell receptor beta chains were all read from a single sample in a study of cytomegalovirus exposure and HLA in healthy donors. The study ran its PCR with 60 Vbeta and 13 Jbeta primers. Here immunoSEQ multiplex PCR was the method, and the copy in TCRdb shows in-frame clones only, minus some. The table shows 120,000 or so clones, with 15% occurring only once. Specimen: PBMCs. Receptors originate from a woman between 18 and 29 years old in good health and CMV-seronegative.

A few counts support this clone. This chain links TRBV28 with TRBJ1-6, with TRBD1 matching over 11 bases. CDR1 MDHEN and CDR2 SYDVKM come from the germline V gene. This CDR3 has 16 amino acids. The V and J ends lost 6 bases and 9 bases, in that order; junction bases with no gene match: 10. CDR3 sequence reads: CASRHLAGTGGSPLHF. The CDR3 nucleotides read TGTGCCAGCAGGCATCTGGCGGGGACAGGGGGTTCACCCCTCCACTTT.

The sample holds a few counts of this clone. The chain employs TRBV5-4 and TRBJ2-7; perhaps TRBD2 as D (6 bases). The CDR3 length is 15 residues. V lost 6 bases, J lost 4 bases, and 20 bases lay in between. Germline V gene lookup returns CDR1 SGHNT and CDR2 YYREEE (reference sequence). CDR3 loop: CASTGGGKDSYEQYF. DNA of the CDR3: TGTGCCAGCACCGGTGGGGGGAAGGATAGTTACGAGCAGTACTTC.

This clone was detected once. V usage is TRBV4-1 and J usage is TRBJ2-1, with 9 positions matching TRBD2. The V and J ends lost 3 bases and 2 bases, in that order; junction bases with no gene match: 14. CDR3 length: 19 amino acids. In germline, CDR1 is MGHRA, CDR2 YSYEKL. In DNA, the CDR3 is TGCGCCAGCAGCCACCTCGGAGGGCGGGGGGGATTCCCCTACAATGAGCAGTTCTTC. It yields the protein CASSHLGGRGGFPYNEQFF.

This clone turned up a few times. The chain recombines TRBV28 with TRBJ1-1, with D unresolved. In germline, CDR1 is MDHEN, CDR2 SYDVKM. With 3 bases removed from V and 1 base from J, the gap between germline ends came to 9 bases. This CDR3 is built from 14 residues. The CDR3 nucleotides are TGTGCCAGCAGTTTGACTGATCCGAACACTGAAGCTTTCTTT. Its protein is CASSLTDPNTEAFF.

Only a few counts were recorded for this clone. The chain joins TRBV2 to TRBJ2-1; 7 nucleotides line up with TRBD2. The V gene's germline CDR1 is SNHLY and CDR2 FYNNEI. J gave up 0 bases and V 7 bases, and 6 bases lay outside the gene matches. This CDR3 has 15 residues. This CDR3 reads CASKAGASSYNEQFF. CDR3 DNA: TGTGCCAGCAAGGCGGGAGCTAGCTCCTACAATGAGCAGTTCTTC.

This clone occurred a few times. The rearrangement links TRBV25-1 to TRBJ2-2; D remains unclear. Trimming removed 2 bases at V and 8 bases at J, with 6 bases between. The CDR3 is 12 residues long. Germline CDR1 and CDR2: MGHDK and SYGVNS. The CDR3 sequence: CASSEGRGELFF. CDR3 coding DNA: TGTGCCAGCAGTGAAGGTCGGGGGGAGCTGTTTTTT.